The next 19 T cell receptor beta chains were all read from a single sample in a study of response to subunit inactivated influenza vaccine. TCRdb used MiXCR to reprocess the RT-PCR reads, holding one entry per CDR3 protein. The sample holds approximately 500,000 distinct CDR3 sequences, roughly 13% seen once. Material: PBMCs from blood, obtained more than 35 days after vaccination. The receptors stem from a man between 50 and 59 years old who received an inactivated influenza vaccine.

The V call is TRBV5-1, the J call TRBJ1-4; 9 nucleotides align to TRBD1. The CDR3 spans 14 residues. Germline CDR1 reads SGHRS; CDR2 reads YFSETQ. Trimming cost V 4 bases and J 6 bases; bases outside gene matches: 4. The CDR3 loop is CASSRTGAYEKLFF. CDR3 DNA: TGCGCCAGCAGCAGGACAGGGGCCTATGAAAAACTGTTTTTT.

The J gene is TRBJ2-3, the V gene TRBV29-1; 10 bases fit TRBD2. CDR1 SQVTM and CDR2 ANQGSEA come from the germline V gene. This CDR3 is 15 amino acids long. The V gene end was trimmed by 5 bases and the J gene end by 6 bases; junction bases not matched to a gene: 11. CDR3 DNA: TGCAGCGTTTCTACCCTAGCGGGAGTGGGGGATACGCAGTATTTT. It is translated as CSVSTLAGVGDTQYF.

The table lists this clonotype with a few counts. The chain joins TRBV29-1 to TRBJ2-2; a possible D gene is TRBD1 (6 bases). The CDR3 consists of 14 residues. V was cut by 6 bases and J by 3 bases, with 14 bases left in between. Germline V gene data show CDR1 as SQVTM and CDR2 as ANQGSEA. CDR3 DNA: TGCAGCGTAGCGACAGGATCCCACACCGGGGAGCTGTTTTTT. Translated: CSVATGSHTGELFF.

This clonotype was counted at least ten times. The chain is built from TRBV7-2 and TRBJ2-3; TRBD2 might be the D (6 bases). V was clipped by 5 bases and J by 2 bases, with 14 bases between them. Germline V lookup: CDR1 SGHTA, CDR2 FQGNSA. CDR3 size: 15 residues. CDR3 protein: CASSASGGYTDTQYF. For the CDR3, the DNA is TGTGCCAGCAGCGCCTCCGGGGGTTACACAGATACGCAGTATTTT.

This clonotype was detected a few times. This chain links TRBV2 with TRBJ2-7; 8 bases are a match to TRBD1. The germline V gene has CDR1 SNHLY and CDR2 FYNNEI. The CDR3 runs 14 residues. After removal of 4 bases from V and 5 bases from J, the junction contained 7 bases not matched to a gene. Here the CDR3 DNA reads TGTGCCAGCAGTGTGGACAGGGTCAGGCACGAGCAGTACTTC. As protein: CASSVDRVRHEQYF.

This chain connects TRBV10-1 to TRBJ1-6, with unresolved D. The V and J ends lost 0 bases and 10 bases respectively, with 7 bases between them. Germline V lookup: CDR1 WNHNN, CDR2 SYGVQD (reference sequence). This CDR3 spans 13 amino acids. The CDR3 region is CASSESLASPLHF. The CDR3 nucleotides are TGCGCCAGCAGTGAGTCGTTGGCCTCACCCCTCCACTTT.

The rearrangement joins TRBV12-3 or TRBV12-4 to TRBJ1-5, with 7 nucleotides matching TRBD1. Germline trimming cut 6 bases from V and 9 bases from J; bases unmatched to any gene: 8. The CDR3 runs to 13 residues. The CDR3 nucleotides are TGTGCCAGCAGGACCACAGGGGCTGCGCCCCAGCATTTT. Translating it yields CASRTTGAAPQHF.

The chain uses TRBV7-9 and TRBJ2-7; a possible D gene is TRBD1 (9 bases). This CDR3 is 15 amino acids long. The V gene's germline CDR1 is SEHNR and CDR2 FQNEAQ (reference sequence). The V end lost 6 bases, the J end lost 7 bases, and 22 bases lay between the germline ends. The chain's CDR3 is CASSRGGDRVFEQYF. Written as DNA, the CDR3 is TGTGCCAGCAGTCGGGGGGGGGACAGGGTGTTTGAGCAGTACTTC.

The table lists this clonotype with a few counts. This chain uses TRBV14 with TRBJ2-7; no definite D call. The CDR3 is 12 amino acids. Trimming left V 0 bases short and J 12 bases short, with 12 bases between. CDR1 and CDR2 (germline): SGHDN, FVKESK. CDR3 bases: TGTGCCAGCAGCCAAGATTTCACAGTGCGGTACTTC. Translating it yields CASSQDFTVRYF.

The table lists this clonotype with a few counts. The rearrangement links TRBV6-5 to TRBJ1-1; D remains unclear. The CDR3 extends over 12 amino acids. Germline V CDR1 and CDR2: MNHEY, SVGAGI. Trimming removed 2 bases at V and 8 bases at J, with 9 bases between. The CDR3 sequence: CASSYVTGEAFF. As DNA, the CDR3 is TGTGCCAGCAGTTACGTTACGGGCGAAGCTTTCTTT.

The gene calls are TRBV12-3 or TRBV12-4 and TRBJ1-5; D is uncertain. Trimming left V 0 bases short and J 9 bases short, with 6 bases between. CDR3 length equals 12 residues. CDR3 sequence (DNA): TGTGCCAGCAGTTTAGCGATACCGCCCCAGCATTTT. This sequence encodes CASSLAIPPQHF.

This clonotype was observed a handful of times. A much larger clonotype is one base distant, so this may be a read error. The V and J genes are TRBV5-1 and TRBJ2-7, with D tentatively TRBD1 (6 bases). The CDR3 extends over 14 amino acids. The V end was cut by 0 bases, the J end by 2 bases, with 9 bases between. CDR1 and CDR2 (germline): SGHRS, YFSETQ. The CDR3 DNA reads TGCGCCAGCAGCTTGGCGGACAGTACCTACGAGCAGTACTTC. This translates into CASSLADSTYEQYF.

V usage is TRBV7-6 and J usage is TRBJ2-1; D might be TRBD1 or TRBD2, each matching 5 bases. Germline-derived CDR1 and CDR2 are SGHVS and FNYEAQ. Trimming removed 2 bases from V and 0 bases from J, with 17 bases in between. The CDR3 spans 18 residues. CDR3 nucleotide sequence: TGTGCCAGCAGCTTATCCCCCCGAGGGGCCAGCTCCTACAATGAGCAGTTCTTC. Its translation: CASSLSPRGASSYNEQFF.

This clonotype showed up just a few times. CDR3 in amino acids: CASRDQGNTIYF. The CDR3 nucleotides are TGTGCCAGCAGGGACCAGGGGAATACCATATATTTT. The V call is TRBV12-3 or TRBV12-4, the J call TRBJ1-3, with D tentatively TRBD1 (6 bases). The V end was cut by 6 bases, the J end by 10 bases, with 13 bases between. CDR3 length: 12 amino acids.

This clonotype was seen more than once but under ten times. The CDR3 protein is CASVPDHSQPQHF. The CDR3 coding sequence is TGTGCCAGCGTTCCTGATCATTCTCAGCCCCAGCATTTT. This chain uses TRBV6-2 or TRBV6-3 with TRBJ1-5, with D uncertain. CDR1 MNHEY and CDR2 SVGEGT come from the germline V gene. With 8 bases removed from V and 6 bases from J, the gap between germline ends came to 14 bases. The CDR3 consists of 13 residues.

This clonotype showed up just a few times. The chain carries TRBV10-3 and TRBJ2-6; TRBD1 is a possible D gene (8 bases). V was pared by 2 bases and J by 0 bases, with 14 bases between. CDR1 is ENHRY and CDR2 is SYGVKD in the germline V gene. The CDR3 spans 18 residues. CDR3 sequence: CAISEGAGQVSGANVLTF. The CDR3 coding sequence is TGTGCCATCAGTGAGGGAGCGGGACAGGTCTCTGGGGCCAACGTCCTGACTTTC.

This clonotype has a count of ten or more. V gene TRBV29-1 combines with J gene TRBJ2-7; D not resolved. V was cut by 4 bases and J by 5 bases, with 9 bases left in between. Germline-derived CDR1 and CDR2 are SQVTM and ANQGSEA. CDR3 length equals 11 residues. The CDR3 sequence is CSVGFSDEQYF. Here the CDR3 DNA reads TGCAGCGTTGGGTTTTCCGACGAGCAGTACTTC.

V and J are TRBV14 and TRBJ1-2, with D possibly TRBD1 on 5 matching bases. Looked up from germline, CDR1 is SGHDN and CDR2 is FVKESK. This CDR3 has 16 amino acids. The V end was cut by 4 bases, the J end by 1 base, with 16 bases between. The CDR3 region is CASSRHKGQGNYGYTF. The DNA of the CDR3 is TGTGCCAGCAGCCGCCACAAAGGGCAGGGTAACTATGGCTACACCTTC.

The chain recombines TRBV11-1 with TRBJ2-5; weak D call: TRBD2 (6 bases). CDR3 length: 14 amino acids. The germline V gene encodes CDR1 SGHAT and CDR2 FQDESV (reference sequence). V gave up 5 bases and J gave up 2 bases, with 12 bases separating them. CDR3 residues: CASSPRDLQETQYF. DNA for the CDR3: TGTGCCAGCAGCCCCCGGGACTTACAAGAGACCCAGTACTTC.